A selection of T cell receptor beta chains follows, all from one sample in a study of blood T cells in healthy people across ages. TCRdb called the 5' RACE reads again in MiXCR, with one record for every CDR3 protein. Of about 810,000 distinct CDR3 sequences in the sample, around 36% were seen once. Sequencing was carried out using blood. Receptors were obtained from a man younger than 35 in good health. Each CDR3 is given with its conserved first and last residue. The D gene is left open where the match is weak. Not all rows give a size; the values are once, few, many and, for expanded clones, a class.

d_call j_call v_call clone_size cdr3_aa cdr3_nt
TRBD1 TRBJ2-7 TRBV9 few CASSVAGGEVKEQYF TGTGCCAGCAGCGTCGCAGGGGGCGAAGTTAAAGAGCAGTACTTC
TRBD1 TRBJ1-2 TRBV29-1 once CSVEGQGGGYTF TGCAGCGTCGAGGGACAGGGAGGTGGCTACACCTTC
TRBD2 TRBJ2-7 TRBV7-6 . CASSLGGSGAGSYEQYF TGTGCCAGCAGCTTGGGTGGGAGCGGGGCAGGCTCCTACGAGCAGTACTTC
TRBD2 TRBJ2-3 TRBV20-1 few CSANSGGPADTQYF TGCAGTGCCAACAGCGGGGGGCCGGCCGATACGCAGTATTTT
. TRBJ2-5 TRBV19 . CASSTPGSSTRETQYF TGTGCCAGTAGCACCCCCGGGTCCTCCACGCGAGAGACCCAGTACTTC
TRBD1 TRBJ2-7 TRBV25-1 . CASTHRGAYNEQYF TGTGCCAGCACCCACAGGGGCGCGTACAATGAGCAGTACTTC
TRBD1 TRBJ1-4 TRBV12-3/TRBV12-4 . CASSPLGQGRWDEKLFF TGTGCCAGCAGTCCCCTCGGACAGGGGAGGTGGGATGAAAAACTGTTTTTT
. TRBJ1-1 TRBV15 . CATSRVQNTEAFF TGTGCCACCAGCAGAGTGCAGAACACTGAAGCTTTCTTT
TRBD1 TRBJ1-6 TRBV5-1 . CASSLETGSNSPLHF TGCGCCAGCAGCTTGGAGACAGGGAGTAATTCACCCCTCCACTTT
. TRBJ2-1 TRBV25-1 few CASSEYPGLEFF TGTGCCAGCAGTGAATATCCGGGACTCGAGTTCTTC
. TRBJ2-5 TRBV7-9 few CASRPTGLQETQYF TGTGCCAGCAGGCCTACAGGGCTCCAAGAGACCCAGTACTTC
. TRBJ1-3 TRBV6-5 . CASSLQQGRNTIYF TGTGCCAGCAGTCTTCAACAGGGAAGAAACACCATATATTTT
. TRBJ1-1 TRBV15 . CATSRDLSDSLAEAFF TGTGCCACCAGCAGAGATCTCTCGGACAGTTTGGCTGAAGCTTTCTTT
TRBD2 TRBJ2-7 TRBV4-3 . CASSHISGGRSYEQYF TGCGCCAGCAGCCACATCAGCGGGGGTCGATCCTACGAGCAGTACTTC
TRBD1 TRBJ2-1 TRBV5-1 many CASSLGYRGSYNEQFF TGCGCCAGCAGCTTGGGTTACAGGGGGTCCTACAATGAGCAGTTCTTC
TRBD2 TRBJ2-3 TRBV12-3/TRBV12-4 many CASSFNLGTSGRTSTDTQYF TGTGCCAGCAGTTTCAATTTAGGGACTAGCGGGAGAACTAGCACAGATACGCAGTATTTT
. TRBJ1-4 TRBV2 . CASSVGQGIEKLFF TGTGCCAGCAGTGTAGGCCAGGGGATCGAAAAACTGTTTTTT
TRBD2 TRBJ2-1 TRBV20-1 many CSARDPGGGNYNEQFF TGCAGTGCTAGAGACCCTGGCGGGGGGAACTACAATGAGCAGTTCTTC
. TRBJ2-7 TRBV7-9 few CASSSYRRAYEQYF TGTGCCAGCAGCTCCTATAGACGGGCCTACGAGCAGTACTTC
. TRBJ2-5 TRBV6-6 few CATRSPGQETQYF TGTGCCACCCGAAGCCCCGGACAAGAGACCCAGTACTTC
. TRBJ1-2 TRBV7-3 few CASSSHRDSGYTF TGTGCCAGCAGCTCCCACAGGGATTCTGGCTACACCTTC
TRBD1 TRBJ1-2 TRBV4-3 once CASSRPPGGVLKGGGYTF TGCGCCAGCAGCCGCCCTCCAGGGGGCGTTTTGAAGGGTGGTGGCTACACCTTC
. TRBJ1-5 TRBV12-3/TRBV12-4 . CASSFIGSSNQPQHF TGTGCCAGCAGTTTTATAGGTTCTAGCAATCAGCCCCAGCATTTT
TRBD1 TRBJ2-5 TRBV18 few CASSEGQEQETQYF TGTGCCAGCTCAGAGGGACAGGAACAAGAGACCCAGTACTTC
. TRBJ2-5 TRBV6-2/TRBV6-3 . CASNGGWQETQYF TGTGCCAGCAACGGGGGATGGCAAGAGACCCAGTACTTC
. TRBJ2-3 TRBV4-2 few CASSRPQSGGGPTDTQYF TGTGCCAGCAGCCGTCCCCAAAGTGGGGGGGGCCCCACAGATACGCAGTATTTT
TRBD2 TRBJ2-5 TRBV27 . CASSLPGLAFNEQYF TGTGCCAGCAGTCTCCCGGGACTAGCGTTCAATGAGCAGTACTTC
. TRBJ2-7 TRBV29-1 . CSVLDPNRDNEQYF TGCAGCGTTCTGGACCCCAATCGGGACAATGAGCAGTACTTC
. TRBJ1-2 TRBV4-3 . CASSQERAFYGYTF TGCGCCAGCAGCCAAGAACGGGCGTTCTATGGCTACACCTTC
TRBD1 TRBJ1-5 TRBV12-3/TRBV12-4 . CASSFSAGGVGQPQHF TGTGCCAGCAGTTTTTCAGCAGGGGGCGTCGGGCAGCCCCAGCATTTT
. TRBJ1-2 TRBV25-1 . CASSDPPNMDGNYGYTF TGTGCCAGCAGTGACCCCCCTAATATGGACGGGAACTATGGCTACACCTTC
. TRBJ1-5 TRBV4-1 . CACSQPRGSNQPQHF TGCGCCTGCAGCCAACCGAGGGGTAGCAATCAGCCCCAGCATTTT
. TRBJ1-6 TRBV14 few CASSQGYPGVSSPLHF TGTGCCAGCAGCCAAGGGTACCCCGGGGTGAGTTCACCCCTCCACTTT
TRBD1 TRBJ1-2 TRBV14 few CASSQETGGSGYTF TGTGCCAGCAGCCAAGAAACAGGGGGCAGTGGCTACACCTTC
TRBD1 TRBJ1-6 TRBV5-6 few CASSLGPRQGRRSSYNSPLHF TGTGCCAGCAGCTTGGGCCCCCGACAGGGGCGTCGAAGCTCCTATAATTCACCCCTCCACTTT
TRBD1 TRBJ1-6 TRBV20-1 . CSARLQLDRAYNSPLHF TGCAGTGCTAGGCTCCAATTGGACAGGGCCTATAATTCACCCCTCCACTTT
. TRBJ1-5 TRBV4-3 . CASSQKSGGPQHF TGCGCCAGCAGCCAAAAATCAGGAGGGCCCCAGCATTTT
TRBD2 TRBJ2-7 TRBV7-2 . CASSEGLAIYYEQYF TGTGCCAGCAGCGAGGGACTAGCGATCTACTACGAGCAGTACTTC
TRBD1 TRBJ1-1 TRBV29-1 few CSVRRGTGVNTEAFF TGCAGCGTTCGCCGCGGGACAGGGGTGAACACTGAAGCTTTCTTT
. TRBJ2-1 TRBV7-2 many CASSLNGPGASYNEQFF TGTGCCAGCAGCTTAAACGGTCCGGGGGCGTCCTACAATGAGCAGTTCTTC
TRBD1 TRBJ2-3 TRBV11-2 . CASSFKDRDRTDTQYF TGTGCCAGCAGCTTCAAGGACAGGGACCGCACAGATACGCAGTATTTT
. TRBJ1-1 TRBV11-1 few CASSSYRAQGTEAFF TGTGCCAGCAGCTCCTACCGGGCCCAAGGGACTGAAGCTTTCTTT
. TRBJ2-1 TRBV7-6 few CASSLPAEYNEQFF TGTGCCAGCAGCTTACCGGCAGAATACAATGAGCAGTTCTTC
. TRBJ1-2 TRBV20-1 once CSAGHQEGYTF TGCAGTGCAGGACACCAGGAGGGCTACACCTTC
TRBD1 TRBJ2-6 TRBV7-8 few CASSLSDRGSGANVLTF TGTGCCAGCAGCTTATCCGACAGGGGCTCTGGGGCCAACGTCCTGACTTTC
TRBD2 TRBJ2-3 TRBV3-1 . CASSQAPSRTSKSTDTQYF TGTGCCAGCAGCCAAGCCCCCTCCCGGACTAGCAAGAGCACAGATACGCAGTATTTT
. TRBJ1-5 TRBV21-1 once CASSKKEGDRAPEPQHF TGTGCCAGCAGCAAAAAAGAAGGGGACAGGGCTCCTGAGCCCCAGCATTTT
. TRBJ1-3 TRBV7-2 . CASSSAAGSSSGNTIYF TGTGCCAGCAGCTCTGCGGCAGGAAGTAGCTCTGGAAACACCATATATTTT
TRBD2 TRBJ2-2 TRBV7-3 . CASSPRTSGGTGELFF TGTGCCAGCAGCCCCCGGACTAGCGGGGGTACCGGGGAGCTGTTTTTT
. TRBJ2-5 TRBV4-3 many CASSQTTVLQETQYF TGCGCCAGCAGCCAAACGACAGTGCTTCAAGAGACCCAGTACTTC
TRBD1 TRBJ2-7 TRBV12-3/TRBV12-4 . CASSPLTGGNEQYF TGTGCCAGCAGTCCGCTGACAGGGGGCAATGAGCAGTACTTC
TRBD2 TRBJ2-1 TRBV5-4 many CASSLVEAGGASYNEQFF TGTGCCAGCAGCTTGGTTGAGGCCGGGGGGGCCTCCTACAATGAGCAGTTCTTC
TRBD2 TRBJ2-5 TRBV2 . CASSLLAGALEGTQYF TGTGCCAGCAGCCTCCTAGCGGGGGCTCTGGAGGGGACCCAGTACTTC
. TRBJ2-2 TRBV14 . CASSQTSSRTGELFF TGTGCCAGCAGCCAAACTAGCTCCCGCACCGGGGAGCTGTTTTTT
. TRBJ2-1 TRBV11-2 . CASSPDRSWNEQFF TGTGCCAGCAGCCCCGACAGAAGCTGGAATGAGCAGTTCTTC
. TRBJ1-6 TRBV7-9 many CASSLADSRVYNSPLHF TGTGCCAGCAGCTTAGCGGACAGCCGTGTCTATAATTCACCCCTCCACTTT
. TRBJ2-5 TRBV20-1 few CSARSLREQETQYF TGCAGTGCTAGATCCCTAAGAGAGCAAGAGACCCAGTACTTC
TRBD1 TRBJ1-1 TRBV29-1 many CSVVRTGGTEAFF TGCAGCGTTGTAAGGACAGGGGGCACTGAAGCTTTCTTT
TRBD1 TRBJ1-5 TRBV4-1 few CASSQDGTGGLNQPQHF TGCGCCAGCAGCCAAGATGGGACAGGGGGCCTCAATCAGCCCCAGCATTTT
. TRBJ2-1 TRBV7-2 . CASSTLTYNEQFF TGTGCCAGCAGCACCCTTACCTACAATGAGCAGTTCTTC